This paragraph reports one TCR beta chain. Antigen: not known. TCRdb's copy holds only in-frame clones and misses some; the assay was immunoSEQ multiplex PCR. Of about 110,000 clones listed, around 90% are singletons. The entry originates in a study of Tregs in tolerant kidney transplant recipients. The V end was cut by 3 bases, the J end by 9 bases, with 12 bases between. CDR1 GTSNPN and CDR2 SVGIG come from the germline V gene (reference sequence). The CDR3 loop spans 12 amino acids. Regarding the study as a whole: The small number of patients limits these findings pending further validation.

This rearrangement joins TRBV30 to TRBJ2-1; tentative D call: TRBD2 (5 bases). The source is a human donor who received a combined kidney and bone marrow transplant. The source material was CD4+ T cells from blood, sampled before the transplant. In DNA, the CDR3 is TGTGCCTGGAGCGGGGTCTTGAGTGAGCAGTTCTTC. Amino acids: CAWSGVLSEQFF. The full variable domain, with the rest looked up from reference TRBV30 and TRBJ2-1, is SQTIHQWPATLVQPVGSPLSLECTVEGTSNPNLYWYRQAAGRGLQLLFYSVGIGQISSEVPQNLSASRPQDRQFILSSKKLLLSDSGFYLCAWSGVLSEQFFGPGTRLTVL.